This TCR beta chain is drawn from a study of control samples from healthy donors and cancer patients. Profiled with immunoSEQ multiplex PCR; TCRdb holds only in-frame clones, not every one. The sample contains about 49,000 clones, around 86% of which appear only once. This clonotype originated in a woman between 50 and 59 years old with lung cancer. Sequenced input: PBMCs.

The CDR3 nucleotides read TGCGCCAGCAGATGGCAGATGAACACTGAAGCTTTCTTT. Protein: CASRWQMNTEAFF. The V and J genes are TRBV5-1 and TRBJ1-1; the D is unclear. Germline CDR1 and CDR2: SGHRS and YFSETQ. Trimming pared 5 bases from V and 0 bases from J, leaving 8 bases between. The CDR3 contains 13 residues. Full variable domain (missing parts from reference TRBV5-1 and TRBJ1-1): KAGVTQTPRYLIKTRGQQVTLSCSPISGHRSVSWYQQTPGQGLQFLFEYFSETQRNKGNFPGRFSGRQFSNSRSEMNVSTLELGDSALYLCASRWQMNTEAFFGQGTRLTVV.